This T cell receptor beta chain stems from a study of CD8 T cells in ankylosing spondylitis. Findings of the study overall: Significantly higher representation of disease-linked clones was reported for matched ankylosing spondylitis synovial fluid. Within ankylosing spondylitis blood, a TCR beta motif made up of eight highly homologous variants appeared to be characteristic.

V was clipped by 5 bases and J by 2 bases, with 6 bases between them. The CDR3 length is 12 residues. Per germline, CDR1 SGDLS and CDR2 YYNGEE. Scientists made TCR beta libraries using quantitative 5'-RACE with molecular barcodes. TCRdb reprocessed the 5' RACE reads via MiXCR and lists one record per CDR3 protein. The sample lists tens of thousands of distinct CDR3 sequences; about 5.6% were seen once. This clonotype has ten or more counts. Its antigen is unidentified. This receptor was identified in a female donor with ankylosing spondylitis or in good health (not recorded which). The chain couples TRBV9 to TRBJ2-3; D could derive from TRBD1 or TRBD2 (5 bases each). Material for sequencing was blood, either unsorted or a sorted T cell fraction (not recorded which). The CDR3 spells CASRGDTDTQYF. CDR3 bases: TGTGCCAGCAGGGGGGACACAGATACGCAGTATTTT.